This TCR beta chain was captured in a study of blood T cells in healthy people across ages. Notes on this clonotype: The antigen is unknown.

Whole-study findings and limits: What prevented conclusive comparison of naive and antigen-experienced cells was that PBMCs were unsorted. Age showed a roughly linear inverse relationship with TCR beta diversity per million T cells.

This CDR3 region has 18 residues. Germline V gene sequence: CDR1 SGHTA, CDR2 FQGTGA. The junction had 7 bases not matched to a gene; V was cut back by 2 bases and J by 0 bases. Primers used in a second PCR of roughly 6 to 11 cycles were a sample-barcoded 5' primer and a J-beta primer mix. Using its own MiXCR run on the 5' RACE reads, TCRdb lists one record per CDR3 protein. Seen here are hundreds of thousands of distinct CDR3 sequences, around a fifth observed once, and the top ten hold approximately 3.7%. Sequences were obtained from blood. This clonotype originated in a man between 70 and 80 years old in good health. The V gene is TRBV7-3, the J gene TRBJ2-4; TRBD2 matches at 10 bases. The CDR3: CASSLVELAGLAKNIQYF. In nucleotides, the CDR3 is TGTGCCAGCAGCTTAGTTGAACTAGCGGGACTAGCCAAAAACATTCAGTACTTC.